The 30 T cell receptor beta chains listed next were all sequenced from one sample in a study of OX40 agonist ivuxolimab in advanced cancers. Some clones are missing from TCRdb's copy, which holds only in-frame ones; the method was immunoSEQ multiplex PCR. Of tens of thousands of clones in the sample, around nine tenths are singletons; the top ten hold 2.5% to 3.5%. The starting material was CD4+ or CD8+ T cells sorted from blood, obtained in a trial of the OX40 agonist ivuxolimab. The source is an adult with an advanced solid tumor such as melanoma, head and neck, liver or kidney cancer.

The J gene is TRBJ2-7, the V gene TRBV6-1, with D possibly matching TRBD1 (6 bases). Germline V gene lookup returns CDR1 MNHNS and CDR2 SASEGT. The CDR3 spans 13 residues. Trimming shortened V by 8 bases and J by 7 bases, and 18 bases separated the two germline ends. CDR3 region: CASWSGNRGEQYF. In DNA, the CDR3 is TGTGCCAGCTGGTCCGGGAATAGGGGGGAGCAGTACTTC.

J is TRBJ2-1 and V is TRBV11-2; possible D gene TRBD1, 5 bases. The germline V and J ends were trimmed by 7 bases and 9 bases, with 19 bases remaining between them. The CDR3 is 14 amino acids. Germline loops: CDR1 SGHAT, CDR2 FQNNGV. CDR3 residues: CASTPGAPTREQFF. DNA for the CDR3: TGTGCCAGCACCCCTGGGGCACCCACTCGTGAGCAGTTCTTC.

The sample holds a few counts of this clone. The chain employs TRBV30 and TRBJ2-5, with 11 bases fitting TRBD1. J lost 1 base, V lost 0 bases, and 4 bases had no gene match. The CDR3 has 16 amino acids. The V gene's germline CDR1 is GTSNPN and CDR2 SVGIG (reference sequence). CDR3 loop: CAWSVWTGGLQETQYF. CDR3 nucleotide sequence: TGTGCCTGGAGTGTTTGGACAGGGGGCCTCCAAGAGACCCAGTACTTC. The whole variable domain, filled in from reference TRBV30 and TRBJ2-5, reads SQTIHQWPATLVQPVGSPLSLECTVEGTSNPNLYWYRQAAGRGLQLLFYSVGIGQISSEVPQNLSASRPQDRQFILSSKKLLLSDSGFYLCAWSVWTGGLQETQYFGPGTRLLVL.

On this clone itself: A read error may account for a junction end that differs from germline. This chain uses TRBV7-7 with TRBJ2-3; TRBD1 might be the D (5 bases). Germline CDR1 reads SSHAT; CDR2 reads FNYEAQ (reference sequence). The CDR3 length is 14 residues. CDR3 in amino acids: CASSPGHLTDTQYF. The CDR3 region has the DNA TGTGCTAGCAGCCCCGGACACCTTACAGATACGCAGTATTTT.

The chain carries TRBV2 and TRBJ1-3, with D perhaps TRBD1 (5 bases). The CDR3 consists of 15 residues. V was cut by 6 bases and J by 0 bases, with 12 bases left in between. Looked up from germline, CDR1 is SNHLY and CDR2 is FYNNEI. CDR3 bases: TGTGCCAGCAGCACCGGGGGGGGCTCTGGAAACACCATATATTTT. It is translated as CASSTGGGSGNTIYF. The full variable domain, with the rest looked up from reference TRBV2 and TRBJ1-3, is EPEVTQTPSHQVTQMGQEVILRCVPISNHLYFYWYRQILGQKVEFLVSFYNNEISEKSEIFDDQFSVERPDGSNFTLKIRSTKLEDSAMYFCASSTGGGSGNTIYFGEGSWLTVV.

This clone showed up just a few times. V usage is TRBV12-5 and J usage is TRBJ1-1, with D unresolved. V gave up 1 base and J gave up 0 bases, with 6 bases separating them. Germline lookup yields CDR1 LGHNT and CDR2 FRNRAP. This CDR3 region has 14 residues. DNA of the CDR3: TGTGCTAGTGGTTTGGGGCAGTTGAACACTGAAGCTTTCTTT. It encodes CASGLGQLNTEAFF.

The chain has TRBV1 and TRBJ1-1; the D call TRBD1 from the table was never checked on the DNA. TRBV1 is classified as a pseudogene. The CDR3 runs to 17 residues. The CDR3 region has the DNA TGCACCAGCAGCCACCTTACAGGGGGCCCTATGAACACTGAAGCTTTCTTT. Encoded protein: CTSSHLTGGPMNTEAFF.

This clone was found a few times. This chain connects TRBV19 to TRBJ1-6; 8 bases match TRBD1. V trimming: 3 bases; J trimming: 8 bases; junction bases outside the gene matches: 9. This CDR3 is built from 16 residues. Germline CDR1 reads LNHDA; CDR2 reads SQIVND (reference sequence). The CDR3 spells CASSIRRTGWDSPLHF. In DNA form, the CDR3 reads TGTGCCAGTAGTATCAGGAGGACAGGGTGGGATTCACCCCTCCACTTT.

The chain recombines TRBV19 with TRBJ2-7; D is unresolved. Germline CDR1 reads LNHDA; CDR2 reads SQIVND (reference sequence). This CDR3 comprises 13 residues. Trimming pared 3 bases from V and 0 bases from J, leaving 6 bases between. CDR3 residues: CASSMADSYEQYF. For the CDR3, the DNA is TGTGCCAGTAGTATGGCGGACTCCTACGAGCAGTACTTC.

The V gene is TRBV7-2, the J gene TRBJ2-3, with D tentatively TRBD1 or TRBD2 (6 bases each). V was trimmed by 2 bases and J by 4 bases, leaving 16 bases between them. Germline values: CDR1 SGHTA, CDR2 FQGNSA. The CDR3 is made up of 16 amino acids. The CDR3 DNA reads as TGTGCCAGCAGCTTACCCCGCTACGGGGGCGCAGATACGCAGTATTTT. Protein: CASSLPRYGGADTQYF. Full variable domain (remainder filled in from reference TRBV7-2 and TRBJ2-3): GAGVSQSPSNKVTEKGKDVELRCDPISGHTALYWYRQSLGQGLEFLIYFQGNSAPDKSGLPSDRFSAERTGGSVSTLTIQRTQQEDSAVYLCASSLPRYGGADTQYFGPGTRLTVL.

This clone was recorded once. V and J are TRBV10-3 and TRBJ2-3; 12 bases are shared with TRBD2. The CDR3 totals 17 residues. Germline V CDR1 and CDR2: ENHRY, SYGVKD. With 0 bases clipped from V and 4 bases from J, the junction kept 5 bases outside the gene matches. CDR3 residues: CAISESTLAGGSDTQYF. The CDR3 nucleotides read TGTGCCATCAGTGAGTCGACCCTAGCGGGAGGGTCAGATACGCAGTATTTT.

The chain uses TRBV11-3 and TRBJ2-5; D call uncertain. The CDR3 has 12 residues. Trimming took 3 bases from V and 5 from J, leaving 7 bases between them. The germline gives CDR1 SGHNT, CDR2 YENEEA. The CDR3 nucleotides are TGTGCCAGCAGCTTGGGCCCGGAGACCCAGTACTTC. Residues: CASSLGPETQYF.

The genes are TRBV7-3 and TRBJ2-5; D could derive from TRBD1 or TRBD2 (5 bases each). This CDR3 is 16 amino acids long. Germline loops: CDR1 SGHTA, CDR2 FQGTGA. V lost 0 bases and J lost 2, with 13 bases in between. The CDR3 coding sequence is TGTGCCAGCAGCTTAACGGGACCCAAAAGGCAAGAGACCCAGTACTTC. Protein product: CASSLTGPKRQETQYF.

The chain employs TRBV11-2 and TRBJ2-5; 10 nucleotides agree with TRBD2. CDR1 is SGHAT, CDR2 FQNNGV, per germline. CDR3 length: 14 amino acids. The junction had 4 bases not matched to a gene; V was cut back by 6 bases and J by 3 bases. In nucleotides, the CDR3 is TGTGCCAGCAGAACAAGCGGGGGGGAAGAGACCCAGTACTTC. This encodes CASRTSGGEETQYF.

The J gene is TRBJ2-3, the V gene TRBV21-1; the table calls TRBD2, which could not be checked here. TRBV21-1 is a known pseudogene. This CDR3 spans 19 amino acids. CDR3: CASSKLVGLAGTCGDTQYF. DNA of the CDR3: TGTGCCAGCAGCAAATTGGTGGGACTAGCGGGGACCTGCGGTGATACGCAGTATTTT.

V is TRBV11-2 and J is TRBJ2-1, with 11 positions matching TRBD2. From germline, CDR1 is SGHAT and CDR2 FQNNGV. CDR3 length: 16 amino acids. The V gene end was trimmed by 4 bases and the J gene end by 10 bases; junction bases not matched to a gene: 12. CDR3 nucleotides: TGTGCCAGCAGCTCCATTAGCGGGAGGGGCCCTAGCGAGCAGTTCTTC. Protein product: CASSSISGRGPSEQFF.

This clone was recorded once. The genes are TRBV6-1 and TRBJ1-5, with TRBD1 as a possible D gene (5 bases). Germline V gives CDR1 MNHNS, CDR2 SASEGT. The CDR3 covers 13 residues. The ends were cut back, 8 bases at V and 1 base at J, with 9 bases in the middle. CDR3 sequence: CASLDRSNQPQHF. The CDR3 DNA is TGTGCCAGCTTAGACAGAAGCAATCAGCCCCAGCATTTT.

This chain joins TRBV2 and TRBJ2-7, with D possibly matching TRBD1 (6 bases). Trimming took off 5 bases at V and 0 bases at J, with 11 bases between the two ends. CDR1 and CDR2 from the germline V gene are SNHLY and FYNNEI. The CDR3 extends over 14 amino acids. This chain's CDR3 is CASSLEQGSYEQYF. The CDR3 DNA reads as TGTGCCAGCAGTCTGGAACAGGGCTCCTACGAGCAGTACTTC.

CDR3 residues: CASSYRLNYGYTF. CDR3 nucleotide sequence: TGTGCCAGCAGTTACCGGCTGAACTATGGCTACACCTTC. The V gene is TRBV6-5, the J gene TRBJ1-2, with D uncertain. CDR3 length equals 13 residues. The V end lost 2 bases, the J end lost 2 bases, and 6 bases lay between the germline ends. Germline lookup yields CDR1 MNHEY and CDR2 SVGAGI.

This rearrangement joins TRBV4-1 to TRBJ2-1, with TRBD2 matching 10 bases. CDR1 is MGHRA and CDR2 is YSYEKL in the germline V gene. J gave up 12 bases and V 1 base, and 9 bases lay outside the gene matches. The CDR3 totals 15 residues. CDR3 bases: TGCGCCAGCAGCCAAGTGGCTAGCGGGGGCCGGGGGCAGTTCTTC. Translated: CASSQVASGGRGQFF.

The table lists this clone with a count of one. This chain joins TRBV11-3 and TRBJ2-1, with a tentative D call TRBD1 (7 bases). V lost 5 bases and J 3 bases, leaving 20 bases between the germline ends. CDR1 and CDR2 (germline): SGHNT, YENEEA. This CDR3 spans 17 amino acids. The CDR3 sequence: CASSAAEGTEGYNEQFF. The CDR3 DNA reads TGTGCCAGCAGCGCTGCGGAGGGGACAGAAGGCTACAATGAGCAGTTCTTC.

The chain has TRBV2 and TRBJ2-5, with D unresolved. CDR1 is SNHLY and CDR2 is FYNNEI in the germline V gene. Trimming left V 2 bases short and J 5 bases short, with 9 bases between. The CDR3 loop spans 13 amino acids. The CDR3 sequence: CASSETLRETQYF. The CDR3, as DNA: TGTGCCAGCAGTGAAACCCTTCGGGAGACCCAGTACTTC.

V usage is TRBV5-8 and J usage is TRBJ1-1; TRBD1 might be the D (5 bases). The germline gives CDR1 SGHTS, CDR2 YDEGEE. This CDR3 is built from 16 residues. Trimming removed 4 bases from V and 1 base from J, with 17 bases in between. This CDR3 is CASSRRGFPTNTEAFF. The CDR3 nucleotides are TGTGCCAGCAGCCGACGGGGGTTCCCGACGAACACTGAAGCTTTCTTT.

The chain recombines TRBV7-6 with TRBJ2-1; D is possibly TRBD2 (7 bases). The CDR3 is made up of 16 amino acids. From germline, CDR1 is SGHVS and CDR2 FNYEAQ. V lost 4 bases and J lost 5, with 18 bases in between. The CDR3 bases are TGTGCCAGCAGCTCGAGGACTAGTGGGGGCCACAATGAGCAGTTCTTC. This encodes CASSSRTSGGHNEQFF.

V is TRBV30 and J is TRBJ1-5; 7 bases match TRBD1. V dropped 2 bases and J dropped 6; count of bases not matched to a gene: 4. Per germline, CDR1 GTSNPN and CDR2 SVGIG (reference sequence). The CDR3 is made up of 13 amino acids. The CDR3 bases are TGTGCCTGGAGTTCAGGGGGGGGTCAGCCCCAGCATTTT. It encodes CAWSSGGGQPQHF. Full variable domain (outside the CDR3, taken from reference TRBV30 and TRBJ1-5): SQTIHQWPATLVQPVGSPLSLECTVEGTSNPNLYWYRQAAGRGLQLLFYSVGIGQISSEVPQNLSASRPQDRQFILSSKKLLLSDSGFYLCAWSSGGGQPQHFGDGTRLSIL.

The V gene is TRBV9, the J gene TRBJ1-2; D is undetermined. V gave up 0 bases and J gave up 3 bases, with 6 bases separating them. This CDR3 is built from 13 residues. From germline, CDR1 is SGDLS and CDR2 YYNGEE. Here the CDR3 reads CASSVAGDYGYTF. DNA of the CDR3: TGTGCCAGCAGCGTAGCCGGGGACTATGGCTACACCTTC.

The chain carries TRBV5-4 and TRBJ1-2; D is ambiguous. The CDR3 loop spans 12 amino acids. V was shortened by 0 bases and J by 4 bases, with 4 bases between the two germline ends. Germline CDR1 and CDR2: SGHNT and YYREEE (reference sequence). CDR3 protein: CASSLDSYGYTF. CDR3 DNA sequence: TGTGCCAGCAGCTTGGACAGCTATGGCTACACCTTC. The whole variable domain, filled in from reference TRBV5-4 and TRBJ1-2, reads ETGVTQSPTHLIKTRGQQVTLRCSSQSGHNTVSWYQQALGQGPQFIFQYYREEENGRGNFPPRFSGLQFPNYSSELNVNALELDDSALYLCASSLDSYGYTFGSGTRLTVV.

This chain links TRBV7-3 with TRBJ2-3, with 10 bases matching TRBD1. This CDR3 contains 17 residues. Germline assignment: CDR1 SGHTA and CDR2 FQGTGA. J was trimmed by 0 bases and V by 4 bases; bases with no gene match: 7. CDR3 sequence (DNA): TGTGCCAGCAGCTGGGGGCGGGACAGGGGTAGCACAGATACGCAGTATTTT. It is translated as CASSWGRDRGSTDTQYF. The variable domain in full, completed from reference TRBV7-3 and TRBJ2-3, reads GAGVSQTPSNKVTEKGKYVELRCDPISGHTALYWYRQSLGQGPEFLIYFQGTGAADDSGLPNDRFFAVRPEGSVSTLKIQRTERGDSAVYLCASSWGRDRGSTDTQYFGPGTRLTVL.

The rearrangement uses TRBV11-3 and TRBJ2-2, with 9 bases fitting TRBD1. Germline V gene sequence: CDR1 SGHNT, CDR2 YENEEA. Trimming took 5 bases from V and 6 from J; bases not matched to a gene: 4. The CDR3 extends over 14 amino acids. The CDR3 loop reads CASSARQGAGELFF. The CDR3 coding sequence is TGTGCCAGCAGCGCCAGACAGGGGGCCGGGGAGCTGTTTTTT. Based on the CDR3 plus reference TRBV11-3 and TRBJ2-2, the full variable domain is EAGVVQSPRYKIIEKKQPVAFWCNPISGHNTLYWYLQNLGQGPELLIRYENEEAVDDSQLPKDRFSAERLKGVDSTLKIQPAELGDSAVYLCASSARQGAGELFFGEGSRLTVL.

Written as DNA, the CDR3 is TGCGCCAGCAGCCCTCAGGGGGCATTGTATAATGAGCAGTTCTTC. It yields the protein CASSPQGALYNEQFF. The chain is built from TRBV4-1 and TRBJ2-1, with 8 bases aligning to TRBD1. Germline values: CDR1 MGHRA, CDR2 YSYEKL. The CDR3 is 15 residues long. V gave up 4 bases and J gave up 7 bases; unmatched junction bases: 9.